This T cell receptor (beta chain) originates from a study of blood T cell repertoires in COVID-19. TCRdb's copy holds only in-frame clones and misses some; the assay was immunoSEQ multiplex PCR. The sample carries about 200,000 clones, around nine tenths recorded once. Germline V gives CDR1 SGHAT, CDR2 FQNNGV. Trimming pared 0 bases from V and 12 bases from J, leaving 7 bases between. The CDR3 spans 11 residues. This clone was counted once. This sequence joins TRBV11-2 and TRBJ2-3; D might be TRBD2 (5 bases). This TCR was recovered from a man aged 60 to 69 who had recovered from COVID-19. Material: peripheral blood. CDR3 region: CASSLEGRQYF. The DNA of the CDR3 is TGTGCCAGCAGCTTAGAGGGGAGACAGTATTTT. Full variable domain (missing parts from reference TRBV11-2 and TRBJ2-3): EAGVAQSPRYKIIEKRQSVAFWCNPISGHATLYWYQQILGQGPKLLIQFQNNGVVDDSQLPKDRFSAERLKGVDSTLKIQPAKLEDSAVYLCASSLEGRQYFGPGTRLTVL.